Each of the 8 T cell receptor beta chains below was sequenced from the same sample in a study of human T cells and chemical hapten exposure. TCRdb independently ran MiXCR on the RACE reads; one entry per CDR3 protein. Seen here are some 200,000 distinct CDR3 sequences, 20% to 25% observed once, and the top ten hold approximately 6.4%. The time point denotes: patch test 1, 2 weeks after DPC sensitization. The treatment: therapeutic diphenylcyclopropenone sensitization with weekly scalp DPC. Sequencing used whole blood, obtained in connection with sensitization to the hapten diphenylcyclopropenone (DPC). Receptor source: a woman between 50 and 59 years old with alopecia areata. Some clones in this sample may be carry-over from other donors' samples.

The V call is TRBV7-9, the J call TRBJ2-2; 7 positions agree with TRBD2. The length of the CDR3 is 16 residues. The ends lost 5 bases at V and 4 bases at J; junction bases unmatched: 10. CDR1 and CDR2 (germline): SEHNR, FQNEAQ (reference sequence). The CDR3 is CASSPLGGEGTGELFF. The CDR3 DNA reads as TGTGCCAGCAGCCCCCTTGGGGGGGAAGGCACCGGGGAGCTGTTTTTT.

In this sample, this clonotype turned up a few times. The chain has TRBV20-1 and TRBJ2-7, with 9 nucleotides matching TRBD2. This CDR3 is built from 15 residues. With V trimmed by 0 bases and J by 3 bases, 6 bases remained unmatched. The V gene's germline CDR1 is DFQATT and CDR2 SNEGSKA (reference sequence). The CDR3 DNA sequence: TGCAGTGCTAGAGATGCGGGAGGGCTCGGCTACGAGCAGTACTTC. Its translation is CSARDAGGLGYEQYF.

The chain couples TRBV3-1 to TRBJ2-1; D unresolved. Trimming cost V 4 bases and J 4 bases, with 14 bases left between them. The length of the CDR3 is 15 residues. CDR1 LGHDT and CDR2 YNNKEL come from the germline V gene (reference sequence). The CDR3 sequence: CASSPYRASYNEQFF. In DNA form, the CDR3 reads TGTGCCAGCAGCCCGTATCGGGCTTCATACAATGAGCAGTTCTTC.

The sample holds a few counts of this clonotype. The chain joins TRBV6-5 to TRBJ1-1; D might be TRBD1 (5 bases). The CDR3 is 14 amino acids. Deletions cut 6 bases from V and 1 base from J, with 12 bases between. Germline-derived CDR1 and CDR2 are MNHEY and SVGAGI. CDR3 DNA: TGTGCCAGCAGGCCCTGGGGGGAGAACACTGAAGCTTTCTTT. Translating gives CASRPWGENTEAFF.

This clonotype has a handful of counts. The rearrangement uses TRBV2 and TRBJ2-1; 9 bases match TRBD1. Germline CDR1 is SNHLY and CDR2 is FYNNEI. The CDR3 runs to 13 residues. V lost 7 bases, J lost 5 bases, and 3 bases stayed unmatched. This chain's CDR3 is CASNRDRDNEQFF. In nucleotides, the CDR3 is TGTGCCAGCAACCGGGACAGGGACAATGAGCAGTTCTTC.

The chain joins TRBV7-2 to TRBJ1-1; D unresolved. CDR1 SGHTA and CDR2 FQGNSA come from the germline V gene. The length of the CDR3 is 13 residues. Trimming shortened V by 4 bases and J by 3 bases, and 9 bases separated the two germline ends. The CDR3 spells CASSSRSDTEAFF. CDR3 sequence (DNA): TGTGCCAGCAGCTCCCGCAGTGACACTGAAGCTTTCTTT. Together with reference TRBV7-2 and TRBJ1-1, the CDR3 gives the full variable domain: GAGVSQSPSNKVTEKGKDVELRCDPISGHTALYWYRQSLGQGLEFLIYFQGNSAPDKSGLPSDRFSAERTGGSVSTLTIQRTQQEDSAVYLCASSSRSDTEAFFGQGTRLTVV.

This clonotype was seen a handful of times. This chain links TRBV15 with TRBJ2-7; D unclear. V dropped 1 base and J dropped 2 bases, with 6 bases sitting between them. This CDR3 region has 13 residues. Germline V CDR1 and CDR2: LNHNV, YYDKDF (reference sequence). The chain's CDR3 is CATSRGAAYEQYF. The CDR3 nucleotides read TGTGCCACCAGCAGAGGGGCCGCCTACGAGCAGTACTTC.

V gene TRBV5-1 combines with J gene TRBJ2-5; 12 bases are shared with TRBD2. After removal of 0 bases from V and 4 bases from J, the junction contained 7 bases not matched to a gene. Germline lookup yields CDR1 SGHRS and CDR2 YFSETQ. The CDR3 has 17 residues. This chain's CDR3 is CASSLGLAGEVGETQYF. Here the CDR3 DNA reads TGCGCCAGCAGCTTGGGACTAGCGGGAGAGGTTGGAGAGACCCAGTACTTC.